The next 8 T cell receptor beta chains were all read from a single sample in a study of T cell responses to AZD1222 COVID-19 vaccine. Profiled with immunoSEQ multiplex PCR; TCRdb holds only in-frame clones, not every one. Among approximately 190,000 clones listed, 90% to 95% were seen once. The starting material was peripheral blood, obtained 28 days after the second dose of the MenACWY control vaccine. All receptors come from an adult who received the MenACWY meningococcal vaccine as a control.

This rearrangement joins TRBV27 to TRBJ1-2; 7 positions agree with TRBD1. Germline trimming cut 5 bases from V and 8 bases from J; bases unmatched to any gene: 11. CDR1 and CDR2 from the germline V gene are MNHEY and SMNVEV (reference sequence). There are 14 residues in the CDR3. For the CDR3, the DNA is TGTGCCAGCAGTATTTCTACAGGGGTGGGAGGCTACACCTTC. This encodes CASSISTGVGGYTF.

J is TRBJ2-1 and V is TRBV15, with 7 bases identical to TRBD2. CDR1 LNHNV and CDR2 YYDKDF come from the germline V gene (reference sequence). The trim removed 2 bases at V and 8 bases at J, leaving 15 bases unmatched. The CDR3 consists of 17 residues. In DNA, the CDR3 is TGTGCCACCAGCAGACGTCGGCCCCCGGGAGGAATTCATGAGCAGTTCTTC. It codes for CATSRRRPPGGIHEQFF.

The rearrangement links TRBV5-1 to TRBJ2-3, with 10 bases fitting TRBD1. The CDR3 has 15 residues. Germline trimming cut 2 bases from V and 4 bases from J; bases unmatched to any gene: 4. Germline CDR1 and CDR2: SGHRS and YFSETQ. CDR3 bases: TGCGCCAGCAGCTTCGGGACAGGGGAGGCAGATACGCAGTATTTT. Translation gives CASSFGTGEADTQYF.

This chain links TRBV6-1 with TRBJ1-5; D is undetermined. V was shortened by 3 bases and J by 6 bases, with 15 bases between the two germline ends. The germline V gene has CDR1 MNHNS and CDR2 SASEGT. This CDR3 is built from 15 residues. CDR3 sequence reads: CASSEWWSGGQPQHF. CDR3 sequence (DNA): TGTGCCAGCAGTGAGTGGTGGTCGGGCGGTCAGCCCCAGCATTTT.

The chain couples TRBV6-6 to TRBJ1-2, with D unclear. V lost 7 bases and J lost 8, with 14 bases in between. This CDR3 is built from 12 residues. The germline V gene has CDR1 MNHNY and CDR2 SVGAGI (reference sequence). The CDR3 sequence: CASNDGGRGYTF. The CDR3 nucleotides read TGTGCCAGCAATGACGGCGGGAGAGGCTACACCTTC.

This clone appeared a few times. This chain joins TRBV6-2 or TRBV6-3 and TRBJ2-7; D perhaps matches TRBD1 (6 bases). The CDR3 is made up of 14 amino acids. Germline CDR1 MNHEY, CDR2 SVGEGT. The V and J ends lost 5 bases and 2 bases respectively, with 13 bases between them. The CDR3 reads CASSVGRGPYEQYF. DNA of the CDR3: TGTGCCAGCAGTGTGGGCAGGGGCCCCTACGAGCAGTACTTC.

The chain combines TRBV10-2 with TRBJ1-6; D unclear. Trimming left V 4 bases short and J 8 bases short, with 12 bases between. The length of the CDR3 is 14 residues. Germline values: CDR1 WSHSY, CDR2 SAAADI. In DNA, the CDR3 is TGCGCCAGCAGTGGAGCCTCGAAGTATTCACCCCTCCACTTT. Protein: CASSGASKYSPLHF.

The chain has TRBV29-1 and TRBJ2-1; TRBD2 matches 10 bases. The V segment lost 4 bases and the J segment 15 bases; nucleotides outside the gene matches: 15. Germline V lookup: CDR1 SQVTM, CDR2 ANQGSEA. This CDR3 is built from 14 residues. The DNA for the CDR3 is TGCAGCGTTGTCCGGACTAGCGGCCCGTACACTCTGTTCTTC. The encoded protein is CSVVRTSGPYTLFF.